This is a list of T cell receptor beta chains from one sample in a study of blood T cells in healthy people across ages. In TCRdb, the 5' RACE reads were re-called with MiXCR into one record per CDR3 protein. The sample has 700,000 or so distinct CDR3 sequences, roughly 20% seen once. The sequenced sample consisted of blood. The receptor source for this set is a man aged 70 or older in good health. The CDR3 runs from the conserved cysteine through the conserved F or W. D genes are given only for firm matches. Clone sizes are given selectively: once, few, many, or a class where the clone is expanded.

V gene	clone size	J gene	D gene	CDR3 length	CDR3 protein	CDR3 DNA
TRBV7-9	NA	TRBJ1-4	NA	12	CASSLDSEGLFF	TGTGCCAGCAGCTTAGACTCAGAGGGGCTGTTTTTT
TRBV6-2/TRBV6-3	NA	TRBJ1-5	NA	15	CASTTQDRGNQPQHF	TGTGCCAGCACCACTCAGGACCGAGGCAATCAGCCCCAGCATTTT
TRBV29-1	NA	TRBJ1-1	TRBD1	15	CSVETGQGLNTEAFF	TGCAGCGTTGAGACGGGACAGGGCTTAAACACTGAAGCTTTCTTT
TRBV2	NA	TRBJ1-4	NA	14	CASSDGAAGEKLFF	TGTGCCAGCAGTGATGGAGCAGCGGGCGAAAAACTGTTTTTT
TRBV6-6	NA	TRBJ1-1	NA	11	CASKGFDEAFF	TGTGCCAGTAAGGGGTTCGACGAAGCTTTCTTT
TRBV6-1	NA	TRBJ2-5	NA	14	CASSAMRSQETQYF	TGTGCCAGCAGTGCCATGCGATCACAAGAGACCCAGTACTTC
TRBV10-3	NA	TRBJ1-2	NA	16	CAISEVGSRVEDGYTF	TGTGCCATCAGTGAAGTGGGCAGCAGAGTGGAGGATGGCTACACCTTC
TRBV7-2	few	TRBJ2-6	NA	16	CASSLVAGTGANVLTF	TGTGCCAGCAGCTTAGTTGCAGGGACTGGGGCCAACGTCCTGACTTTC
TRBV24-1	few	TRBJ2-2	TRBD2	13	CATRGAGTGELFF	TGTGCCACCAGAGGAGCGGGGACCGGGGAGCTGTTTTTT
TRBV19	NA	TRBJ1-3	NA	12	CASSDDRRTIYF	TGTGCCAGTAGTGATGACAGAAGAACCATATATTTT
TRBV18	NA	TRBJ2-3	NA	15	CASSRGRSGTDTQYF	TGTGCCAGCTCACGGGGGCGGAGTGGCACAGATACGCAGTATTTT
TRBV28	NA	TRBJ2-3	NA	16	CASSTDGPPPTDTQYF	TGTGCCAGCAGCACGGATGGTCCCCCCCCGACAGATACGCAGTATTTT
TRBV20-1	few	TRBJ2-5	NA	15	CSARLSGHKAGTQYF	TGCAGTGCTAGACTTTCGGGACACAAAGCAGGGACCCAGTACTTC
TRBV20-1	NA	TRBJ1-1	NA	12	CSARQGGGEAFF	TGCAGTGCTAGACAGGGAGGGGGTGAAGCTTTCTTT
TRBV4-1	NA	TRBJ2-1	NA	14	CASTEASIYNEQFF	TGCGCCAGCACTGAGGCGAGTATTTACAATGAGCAGTTCTTC
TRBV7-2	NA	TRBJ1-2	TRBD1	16	CASSFGSGTGIYGYTF	TGTGCCAGCAGCTTCGGCTCCGGGACAGGGATCTATGGCTACACCTTC
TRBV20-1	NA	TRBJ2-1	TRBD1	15	CSATGTGSPIDGQFF	TGCAGTGCTACCGGGACAGGGTCGCCGATTGATGGGCAGTTCTTC
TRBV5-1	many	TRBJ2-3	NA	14	CASSLSWLADTQYF	TGCGCCAGCAGCTTGAGTTGGTTGGCAGATACGCAGTATTTT
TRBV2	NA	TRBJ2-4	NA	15	CASSESEGVRNIQYF	TGTGCCAGCAGTGAATCTGAAGGGGTTAGAAACATTCAGTACTTC
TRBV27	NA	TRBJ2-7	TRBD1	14	CASSSRDRVKEQYF	TGTGCCAGCAGTTCCCGGGACAGGGTTAAAGAGCAGTACTTC
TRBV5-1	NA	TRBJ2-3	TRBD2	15	CASSPGAGTTDTRYF	TGCGCCAGCAGCCCAGGAGCGGGGACCACAGATACGCGGTATTTT
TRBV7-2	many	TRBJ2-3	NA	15	CASSLGRTSTDTQYF	TGTGCCAGCAGCTTGGGGCGGACTAGCACAGATACGCAGTATTTT
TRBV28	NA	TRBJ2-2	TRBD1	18	CASKKWRAQGADTGELFF	TGTGCCAGCAAGAAGTGGAGGGCACAGGGGGCGGACACCGGGGAGCTGTTTTTT